One and the same sample provided the 30 T cell receptor beta chains below, sequenced in a study of blood T cells in healthy people across ages (dated by TCRdb to the mid-2010s). The library relied on 5' RACE. Sequencing took place on an Illumina HiSeq 2500. A second PCR of about 6 to 12 cycles was performed with a sample-barcoded 5' primer and a J-beta primer mix. TCRdb reworked the public reads: Q25 trimming with fastp, MiXCR clone assembly, productive beta chains retained. When rows share a CDR3 protein, they turn into one entry using the most common DNA and genes. The sample yields roughly 790,000 distinct CDR3 sequences; roughly 45% were counted once. 20% to 25% of the sample is taken by the ten largest. The specimen was blood. All receptors come from a woman aged 55-75 years in good health.

Concerning this clonotype: A much more abundant neighbour one base away suggests this may be a read error. V and J are TRBV4-2 and TRBJ2-1; D possibly corresponds to TRBD1 (5 bases). Germline V gene sequence: CDR1 LGHNA, CDR2 YNFKEQ. The CDR3 has 14 residues. The germline V and J ends were trimmed by 0 bases and 10 bases, with 13 bases remaining between them. CDR3 sequence reads: CASSQEGAAYEQFF. The CDR3 nucleotides read TGTGCCAGCAGCCAAGAAGGGGCAGCCTACGAGCAGTTCTTC.

A remark on this clonotype: At one end the junction does not follow the germline gene, possibly because of a read error. V and J are TRBV5-1 and TRBJ1-1; TRBD1 matches at 9 bases. This CDR3 contains 14 residues. Germline CDR1 SGHRS, CDR2 YFSETQ. CDR3 bases: TGCGCCGGCAGCTCCGGACAGGGGAAGACTGAAGCTTTCTTT. Its translation: CAGSSGQGKTEAFF.

The gene calls are TRBV9 and TRBJ2-1; D is perhaps TRBD2 (6 bases). CDR3 size: 17 residues. Germline CDR1 reads SGDLS; CDR2 reads YYNGEE. Trimming stripped 0 bases from V and 0 bases from J, with 13 bases between. CDR3 amino acids: CASSVGPLGSSYNEQFF. The CDR3 bases are TGTGCCAGCAGCGTAGGACCTCTCGGGAGCTCCTACAATGAGCAGTTCTTC.

This clonotype was seen many times. The chain recombines TRBV7-9 with TRBJ2-3; D remains ambiguous. V lost 5 bases to trimming and J lost 5 bases, with 11 bases between them. Germline V gene data show CDR1 as SEHNR and CDR2 as FQNEAQ (reference sequence). The length of the CDR3 is 13 residues. This CDR3 reads CASSPRRQDTQYF. CDR3 coding DNA: TGTGCCAGCAGCCCCCGGCGCCAAGATACGCAGTATTTT.

In DNA, the CDR3 is TGCAGTGCTCGAAGGACCGGGACTAGAAGTGCAGATACGCAGTATTTT. Translation gives CSARRTGTRSADTQYF. This sequence joins TRBV20-1 and TRBJ2-3; 8 bases map to TRBD2. J was trimmed by 4 bases and V by 5 bases; bases with no gene match: 14. In germline, CDR1 is DFQATT, CDR2 SNEGSKA (reference sequence). This CDR3 is 16 amino acids long.

This clonotype has ten or more counts. The rearrangement joins TRBV29-1 to TRBJ2-7; 8 positions match TRBD2. Per the germline V gene, CDR1 is SQVTM and CDR2 is ANQGSEA. The V gene end was trimmed by 6 bases and the J gene end by 0 bases; junction bases not matched to a gene: 4. The CDR3 totals 13 residues. This CDR3 reads CSVQRGSSYEQYF. The CDR3 DNA is TGCAGCGTCCAGCGGGGGAGCTCCTACGAGCAGTACTTC.

The chain carries TRBV20-1 and TRBJ2-3, with D perhaps matching TRBD2 (5 bases). Trimming pared 3 bases from V and 12 bases from J, leaving 22 bases between. This CDR3 is 14 amino acids long. From germline, CDR1 is DFQATT and CDR2 SNEGSKA (reference sequence). CDR3 sequence (DNA): TGCAGTGCTAGTACCCGGACTCAAGGTCAATCTCAGTATTTT. Translating it yields CSASTRTQGQSQYF.

Comments on this clonotype: Germline is not matched at one junction end, which may reflect a read error. The gene calls are TRBV12-3 or TRBV12-4 and TRBJ2-2; TRBD2 matches 7 bases. The CDR3 has 17 amino acids. The chain's CDR3 is CAGSYKAGVKNTGELFF. The CDR3 DNA reads as TGTGCCGGCAGTTACAAGGCGGGGGTGAAGAACACCGGGGAGCTGTTTTTT.

This clonotype was counted only a few times. The rearrangement links TRBV6-2 or TRBV6-3 to TRBJ1-2; D not certain. V gave up 5 bases and J gave up 4 bases, with 17 bases separating them. The germline V gene encodes CDR1 MNHEY and CDR2 SVGEGT. This CDR3 contains 15 residues. The CDR3 spells CASSPIHGRGYGYTF. The DNA for the CDR3 is TGTGCCAGCAGTCCTATACACGGACGGGGCTATGGCTACACCTTC.

The chain employs TRBV9 and TRBJ1-1; D might be TRBD1 (5 bases). The CDR3 consists of 14 residues. The ends were cut back, 4 bases at V and 5 bases at J, with 15 bases in the middle. Germline CDR1 SGDLS, CDR2 YYNGEE. The CDR3 here is CASSSSGAGTEAFF. CDR3 in DNA: TGTGCCAGCAGCTCCTCCGGGGCCGGGACTGAAGCTTTCTTT. The full variable domain, in which reference TRBV9 and TRBJ1-1 provide the parts outside the CDR3, is DSGVTQTPKHLITATGQRVTLRCSPRSGDLSVYWYQQSLDQGLQFLIQYYNGEERAKGNILERFSAQQFPDLHSELNLSSLELGDSALYFCASSSSGAGTEAFFGQGTRLTVV.

The chain has TRBV7-6 and TRBJ1-1, with 7 bases fitting TRBD1. Trimming cost V 3 bases and J 0 bases; bases outside gene matches: 4. This CDR3 comprises 15 residues. Germline V gives CDR1 SGHVS, CDR2 FNYEAQ. The CDR3 loop reads CASSLRDRLNTEAFF. The CDR3 nucleotides read TGTGCCAGCAGCTTGAGGGACAGACTGAACACTGAAGCTTTCTTT.

This clonotype was seen a handful of times. The chain links TRBV4-2 to TRBJ2-3; 8 bases fit TRBD1. V lost 3 bases and J lost 2; bases outside the gene matches: 7. The CDR3 covers 16 residues. Germline lookup yields CDR1 LGHNA and CDR2 YNFKEQ. The CDR3 region is CASSQAPGQDTDTQYF. The CDR3 DNA follows: TGTGCCAGCAGCCAGGCTCCGGGACAGGACACAGATACGCAGTATTTT.

This chain links TRBV6-6 with TRBJ1-2, with a tentative D call TRBD1 (6 bases). The germline CDR1 and CDR2 sequences are MNHNY and SVGAGI (reference sequence). The V and J ends lost 2 bases and 4 bases respectively, with 11 bases between them. The CDR3 is made up of 14 amino acids. CDR3 in amino acids: CASSYTGGGYGYTF. The DNA for the CDR3 is TGTGCCAGCAGTTACACAGGAGGGGGCTATGGCTACACCTTC.

CDR3 loop: CSAPFASGGRETQYF. For the CDR3, the DNA is TGCAGTGCTCCCTTCGCATCGGGGGGCCGGGAGACCCAGTACTTC. The J gene is TRBJ2-5, the V gene TRBV20-1, with D possibly matching TRBD2 (7 bases). The germline gives CDR1 DFQATT, CDR2 SNEGSKA (reference sequence). Trimming cost V 5 bases and J 5 bases, with 21 bases left between them. The CDR3 runs to 15 residues.

This clonotype was detected only a few times. The chain joins TRBV14 to TRBJ2-7, with D possibly matching TRBD1 (5 bases). Trimming pared 1 base from V and 6 bases from J, leaving 13 bases between. This CDR3 spans 14 amino acids. Germline assignment: CDR1 SGHDN and CDR2 FVKESK. CDR3 nucleotides: TGTGCCAGCAGCCAAGTCTCCAGGGTGAGCGAGCAGTACTTC. Its translation is CASSQVSRVSEQYF. Supplemented by reference TRBV14 and TRBJ2-7, the full variable domain reads EAGVTQFPSHSVIEKGQTVTLRCDPISGHDNLYWYRRVMGKEIKFLLHFVKESKQDESGMPNNRFLAERTGGTYSTLKVQPAELEDSGVYFCASSQVSRVSEQYFGPGTRLTVT.

Worth noting for this clonotype: A read error may produce the germline difference seen at one junction end. This chain uses TRBV20-1 with TRBJ2-1; 8 positions agree with TRBD1. Germline-derived CDR1 and CDR2 are DFQATT and SNEGSKA (reference sequence). This CDR3 is built from 15 residues. CDR3 amino acids: CSARATGGFYNERFF. CDR3 DNA: TGCAGTGCTAGGGCAACAGGGGGATTCTACAATGAGCGGTTCTTC.

The table lists this clonotype with many counts. The chain recombines TRBV11-2 with TRBJ2-5, with 9 bases identical to TRBD1. Germline-derived CDR1 and CDR2 are SGHAT and FQNNGV. J was trimmed by 1 base and V by 2 bases; bases with no gene match: 11. The CDR3 length is 18 residues. CDR3 in DNA: TGTGCCAGCAGCTTATTAATTTCGGGACAGGGTTCCCAAGAGACCCAGTACTTC. It codes for CASSLLISGQGSQETQYF.

This clonotype occurred once. Since the CDR3 does not end with the conserved phenylalanine or tryptophan, this likely comes from a read error. This chain connects TRBV20-1 to TRBJ2-3, with 8 positions matching TRBD2. The CDR3 runs to 14 residues. After removal of 5 bases from V and 1 base from J, the junction contained 5 bases not matched to a gene. Germline V gene sequence: CDR1 DFQATT, CDR2 SNEGSKA (reference sequence). CDR3 residues: CSAWTSRGTDTQYV. In DNA form, the CDR3 reads TGCAGTGCTTGGACTAGCAGGGGCACAGATACGCAGTATGTT.

This clonotype was detected a few times. The J gene is TRBJ1-1, the V gene TRBV20-1; the match to TRBD1 covers 7 bases. With 0 bases clipped from V and 0 bases from J, the junction kept 1 base outside the gene matches. There are 14 residues in the CDR3. CDR1 is DFQATT, CDR2 SNEGSKA, per germline (reference sequence). For the CDR3, the DNA is TGCAGTGCTAGAGATGGGACAGTGAACACTGAAGCTTTCTTT. As protein: CSARDGTVNTEAFF.

J is TRBJ1-5 and V is TRBV20-1; the D is unclear. Trimming shortened V by 0 bases and J by 7 bases, and 10 bases separated the two germline ends. The CDR3 spans 13 residues. CDR1 DFQATT and CDR2 SNEGSKA come from the germline V gene (reference sequence). Here the CDR3 DNA reads TGCAGTGCTAGAGAATCAGGTTCGCAGCCCCAGCATTTT. Residues: CSARESGSQPQHF.

The CDR3 sequence: CASSLVSEEAFF. In nucleotides, the CDR3 is TGTGCCAGCAGTTTAGTGTCAGAAGAAGCTTTCTTT. The rearrangement joins TRBV12-3 or TRBV12-4 to TRBJ1-1, with D uncertain. Trimming took 1 base from V and 8 from J, leaving 8 bases between them. This CDR3 region has 12 residues.

V gene TRBV4-2 combines with J gene TRBJ2-3; 10 bases map to TRBD2. The germline V gene encodes CDR1 LGHNA and CDR2 YNFKEQ. The CDR3 length is 16 residues. V lost 8 bases, J lost 2 bases, and 10 bases stayed unmatched. CDR3 DNA sequence: TGTGCCAGCGGCCCAGGGACTAGCGCTGTCACAGATACGCAGTATTTT. This codes for CASGPGTSAVTDTQYF.

The V gene is TRBV28, the J gene TRBJ2-1, with TRBD2 matching over 8 bases. The V and J ends lost 7 bases and 6 bases, in that order; junction bases with no gene match: 8. The length of the CDR3 is 14 residues. Germline V lookup: CDR1 MDHEN, CDR2 SYDVKM. In DNA form, the CDR3 reads TGTGCCAGCACCCGGGGGGGGTTAGGCAATGAGCAGTTCTTC. This translates into CASTRGGLGNEQFF.

This clonotype was detected ten times or more. DNA of the CDR3: TGTGCCACGTCCCGGGACATTTATGGCTACACCTTC. Translating it yields CATSRDIYGYTF. The chain uses TRBV28 and TRBJ1-2; D is perhaps TRBD1 (6 bases). V lost 10 bases and J 5 bases, leaving 14 bases between the germline ends. This CDR3 comprises 12 residues. Germline V lookup: CDR1 MDHEN, CDR2 SYDVKM.

The rearrangement uses TRBV6-5 and TRBJ2-7; TRBD2 aligns across 8 bases. Trimming removed 5 bases from V and 3 bases from J; junction bases left unmatched: 9. The CDR3 extends over 15 amino acids. CDR1 is MNHEY, CDR2 SVGAGI, per germline. CDR3 in DNA: TGTGCCAGCAGTCCGACCCTACTAGCGGACTACGAGCAGTACTTC. Residues: CASSPTLLADYEQYF.

V usage is TRBV6-2 or TRBV6-3 and J usage is TRBJ2-5; 9 bases are a match to TRBD1. V lost 7 bases, J lost 5 bases, and 5 bases stayed unmatched. The CDR3 totals 13 residues. Germline CDR1 reads MNHEY; CDR2 reads SVGEGT. This CDR3 is CASTDRGSETQYF. DNA of the CDR3: TGTGCCAGCACCGACAGGGGGAGCGAGACCCAGTACTTC.

This clonotype occurred once. The chain is built from TRBV28 and TRBJ2-1, with TRBD2 as a possible D gene (5 bases). V lost 8 bases to trimming and J lost 6 bases, with 17 bases between them. CDR3 size: 14 residues. Germline CDR1 reads MDHEN; CDR2 reads SYDVKM. CDR3 sequence: CASGYSVPSNEQFF. DNA for the CDR3: TGTGCCAGCGGATATAGCGTTCCTAGCAATGAGCAGTTCTTC.

This chain joins TRBV4-3 and TRBJ1-5, with TRBD1 matching over 8 bases. With 2 bases clipped from V and 2 bases from J, the junction kept 5 bases outside the gene matches. CDR1 is LGHNA and CDR2 is YSLEER in the germline V gene. The CDR3 consists of 16 residues. The CDR3 here is CASSQSSGQGNQPQHF. CDR3 coding DNA: TGCGCCAGCAGCCAATCGTCGGGACAGGGCAATCAGCCCCAGCATTTT.

This clonotype showed up just a few times. This rearrangement joins TRBV5-1 to TRBJ2-3; 13 positions agree with TRBD2. J lost 3 bases, V lost 4 bases, and 5 bases had no gene match. The CDR3 totals 16 residues. CDR1 and CDR2 (germline): SGHRS, YFSETQ. CDR3 nucleotide sequence: TGCGCCAGCAGCCCCTCGACTAGCGGGGGGACAGATACGCAGTATTTT. This translates into CASSPSTSGGTDTQYF.

As regards this clonotype: A much larger clonotype is one base distant, so this may be a read error. J is TRBJ2-7 and V is TRBV6-6, with 9 bases lining up with TRBD1. CDR1 and CDR2 (germline): MNHNY, SVGAGI (reference sequence). Losses at the gene ends were 10 bases for V and 7 bases for J; bases not matched to a gene: 11. The CDR3 length is 13 residues. CDR3 sequence (DNA): TGTGCCACGGGACAGGGAGAGTACAATGAGCAGTACTTC. It translates to CATGQGEYNEQYF.